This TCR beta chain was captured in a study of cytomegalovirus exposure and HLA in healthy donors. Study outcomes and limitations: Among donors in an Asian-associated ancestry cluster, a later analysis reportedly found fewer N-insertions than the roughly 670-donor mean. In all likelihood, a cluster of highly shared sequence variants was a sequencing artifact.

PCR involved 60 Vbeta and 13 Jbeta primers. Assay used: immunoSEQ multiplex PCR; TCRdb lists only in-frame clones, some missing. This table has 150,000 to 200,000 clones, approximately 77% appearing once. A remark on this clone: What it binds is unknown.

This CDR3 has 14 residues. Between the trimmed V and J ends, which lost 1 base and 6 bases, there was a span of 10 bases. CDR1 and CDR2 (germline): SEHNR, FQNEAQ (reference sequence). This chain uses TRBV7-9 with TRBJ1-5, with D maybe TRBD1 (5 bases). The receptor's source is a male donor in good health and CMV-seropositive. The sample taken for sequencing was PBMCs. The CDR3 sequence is CASSLGSGVQPQHF. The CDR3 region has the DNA TGTGCCAGCAGCTTAGGGTCGGGGGTTCAGCCCCAGCATTTT. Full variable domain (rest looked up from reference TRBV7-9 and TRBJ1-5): DTGVSQNPRHKITKRGQNVTFRCDPISEHNRLYWYRQTLGQGPEFLTYFQNEAQLEKSRLLSDRFSAERPKGSFSTLEIQRTEQGDSAMYLCASSLGSGVQPQHFGDGTRLSIL.